This T cell receptor beta chain was captured in a study of T cell responses to AZD1222 COVID-19 vaccine (TCRdb year 2021). As for the study more broadly: TCR sequencing was performed for about 250 trial participants, of whom about 200 were given two doses of AZD1222 and approximately 26 were given two doses of MenACWY control vaccine. Enrollment into the trials was organized by age into subgroups of 18-55, 56-69 and 70-plus years, and those subgroups contained roughly 150, 30 and 60 TCR-sequenced participants, respectively. The paper as a whole reports these results and caveats: Vaccine-associated CD4 TCRs spanned the whole spike protein, with dominant responses in regions 160-218 and 743-854. The 56-69-year group was small, and its depth increase did not reach significance, likely because of low power. Because no day 14 peak-response samples were available, repertoires were characterized only after the peak T cell response. A significant rise in spike-specific TCR breadth and depth was observed after two AZD1222 doses relative to day 0 and relative to MenACWY recipients. Reportedly, almost half of the unique spike-specific TCRs recognized epitopes lying outside the regions that are mutated in the B.1.351 and B.1.1.7 variants. Conclusions about previously exposed vaccinees are limited, since just five to seven AZD1222 recipients were seropositive for SARS-CoV-2 at baseline. Participants were mostly white British, with more females than males. The authors suggested clonal diversity may have been underestimated.

The sample's time point label, in plain terms: about 28 days (+/-7) after the second vaccine dose. AZD1222 recipients whose second dose came at about 4 weeks and those whose second dose came at about 12 weeks were combined into one group, since spike-specific TCR depth and breadth did not differ between the two schedules. Vaccinee samples came from UK trials COV001 and COV002, including a single-blind randomized controlled phase 2/3 trial of AZD1222 (ChAdOx1 nCoV-19) in healthy adults. For TCRbeta chain sequencing, PBMC samples from trial participants were taken at day 0 and at day 28 after the second dose. The CDR3 regions of human TCRbeta chains were analyzed by immunosequencing. Processing in the source paper ran as follows. Repertoire TCRs were matched against a reference library of SARS-CoV-2-specific TCRs generated with the MIRA antigen-specificity platform. Breadth meant the fraction of unique TCRs that were SARS-CoV-2-associated, whereas depth meant the fraction of total T cells that were SARS-CoV-2-associated. Using the MIRA data, every spike-specific TCR was mapped to the spike region that the TCR reacted to and assigned to either a CD4 or a CD8 class. Log10-transformed breadth and depth values were compared by one-way ANOVA with Sidak's multiple comparisons tests. The immuneACCESS repertoire file appears here via TCRdb, limited to in-frame rearrangements. These files lack a portion of the clones; in checked studies, under half of the deficit traces to unresolved V genes, and the cause of the others is not known. V and J calls and clone size are those listed in that table; D and trimming were worked out from the DNA. Present in this sample are 100,000 to 140,000 clones, 80% to 95% of which were seen just once. The ten most abundant clones make up 5.5% to 7% of the sample.

This clone was seen a few times. There is no known antigen for this receptor. No per-base quality is available; no much larger clone lies one base away. Sample: peripheral blood, taken 28 days after the second AZD1222 dose. This receptor was obtained from an adult who received the AZD1222 COVID-19 vaccine.

This receptor carries the CDR3 CASSLDGTGVSPLHF. The base sequence is TGTGCCAGCAGCTTAGACGGGACAGGGGTTTCACCCCTCCACTTT. Here the chain combines TRBV9 and TRBJ1-6; TRBD1 aligns with 10 central bases. Per the germline V gene, SGDLS is the CDR1 and YYNGEE is the CDR2. There are 15 amino acids in the CDR3, from cysteine to phenylalanine inclusive. The entry retains the CDR3 DNA only, 45 bases that are in frame from base 1. Germline trimming amounts to 4 bases on V and 9 bases on J, with 7 as the count of junction bases outside the gene matches.